This T cell receptor beta chain stems from a study of blood T cell repertoires in COVID-19. Study as a whole: Sites in the United States, Italy and Spain provided acute and convalescent COVID-19 samples. T cells, B-cell-depleted T cells, or PBMCs provided the cDNA or gDNA that served as material.

From germline, CDR1 is SGHAT and CDR2 FQNNGV. The CDR3 length is 17 residues. V was cut by 1 base and J by 1 base, with 15 bases left in between. Sequencing was performed with immunoSEQ multiplex PCR; in TCRdb, only in-frame clones are kept and a portion is missing. Of some 100,000 clones listed, 65% to 90% were seen once; the top ten hold 7% to 9.5%. What was sequenced was peripheral blood. The chain employs TRBV11-2 and TRBJ2-3; D may be TRBD1 (6 bases). The sequence came from a woman older than 75 with active or convalescent COVID-19. The CDR3 bases are TGTGCCAGCAGCTTAGGGGGGCAGACTTCCCGCACAGATACGCAGTATTTT. This gives the protein CASSLGGQTSRTDTQYF.